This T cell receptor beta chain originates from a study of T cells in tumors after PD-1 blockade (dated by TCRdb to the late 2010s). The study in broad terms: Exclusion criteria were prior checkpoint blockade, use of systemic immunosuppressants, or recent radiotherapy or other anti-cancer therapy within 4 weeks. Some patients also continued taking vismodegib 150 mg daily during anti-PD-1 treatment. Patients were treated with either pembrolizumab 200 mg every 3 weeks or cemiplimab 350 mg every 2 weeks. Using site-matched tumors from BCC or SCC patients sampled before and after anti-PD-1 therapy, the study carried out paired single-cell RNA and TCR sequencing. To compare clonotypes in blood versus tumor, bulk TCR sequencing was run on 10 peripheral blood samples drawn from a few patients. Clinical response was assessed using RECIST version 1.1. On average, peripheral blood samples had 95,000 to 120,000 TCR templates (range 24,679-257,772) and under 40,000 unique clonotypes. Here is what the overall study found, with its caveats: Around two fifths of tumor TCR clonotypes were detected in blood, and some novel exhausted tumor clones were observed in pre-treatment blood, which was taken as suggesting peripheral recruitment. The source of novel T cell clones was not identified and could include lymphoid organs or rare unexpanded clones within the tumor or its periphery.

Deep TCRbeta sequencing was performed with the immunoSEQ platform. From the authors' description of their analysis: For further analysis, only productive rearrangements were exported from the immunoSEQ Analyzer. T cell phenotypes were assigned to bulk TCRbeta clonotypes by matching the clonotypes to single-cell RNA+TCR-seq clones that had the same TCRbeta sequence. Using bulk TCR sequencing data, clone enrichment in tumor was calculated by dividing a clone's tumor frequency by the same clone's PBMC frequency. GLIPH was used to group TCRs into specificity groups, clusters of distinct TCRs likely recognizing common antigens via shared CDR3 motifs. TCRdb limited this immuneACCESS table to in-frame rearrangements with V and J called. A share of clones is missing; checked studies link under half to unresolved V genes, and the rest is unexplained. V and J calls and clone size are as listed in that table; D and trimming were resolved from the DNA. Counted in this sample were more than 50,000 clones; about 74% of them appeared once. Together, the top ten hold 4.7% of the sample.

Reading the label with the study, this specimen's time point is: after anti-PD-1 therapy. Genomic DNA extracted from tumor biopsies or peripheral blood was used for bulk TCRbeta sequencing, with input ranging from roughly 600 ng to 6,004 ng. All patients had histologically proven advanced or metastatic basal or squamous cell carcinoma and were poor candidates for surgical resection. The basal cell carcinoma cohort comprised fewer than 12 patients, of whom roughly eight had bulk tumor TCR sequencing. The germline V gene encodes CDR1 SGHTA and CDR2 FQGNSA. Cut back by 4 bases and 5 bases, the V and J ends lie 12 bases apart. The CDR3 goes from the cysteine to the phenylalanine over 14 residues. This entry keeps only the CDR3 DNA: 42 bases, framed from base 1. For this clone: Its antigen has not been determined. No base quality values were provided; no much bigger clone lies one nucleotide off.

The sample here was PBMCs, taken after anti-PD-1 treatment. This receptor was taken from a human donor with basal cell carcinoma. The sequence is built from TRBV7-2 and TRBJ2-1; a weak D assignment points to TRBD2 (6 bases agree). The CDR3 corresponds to CASSWKRANNEQFF. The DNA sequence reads TGTGCCAGCAGCTGGAAGCGGGCGAACAATGAGCAGTTCTTC.